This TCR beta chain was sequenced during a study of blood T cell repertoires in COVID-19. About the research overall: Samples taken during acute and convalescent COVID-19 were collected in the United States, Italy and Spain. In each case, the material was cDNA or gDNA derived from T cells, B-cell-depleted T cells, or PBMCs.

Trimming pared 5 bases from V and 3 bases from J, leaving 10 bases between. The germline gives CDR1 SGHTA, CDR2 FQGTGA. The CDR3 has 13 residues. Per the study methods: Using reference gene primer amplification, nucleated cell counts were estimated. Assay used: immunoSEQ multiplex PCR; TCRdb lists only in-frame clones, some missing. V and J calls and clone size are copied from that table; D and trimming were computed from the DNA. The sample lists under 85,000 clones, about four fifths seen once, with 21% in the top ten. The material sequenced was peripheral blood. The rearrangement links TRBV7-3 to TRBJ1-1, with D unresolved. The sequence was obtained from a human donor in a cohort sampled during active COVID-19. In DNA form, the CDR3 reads TGTGCCAGCAGCCCGGGGTGGGACACTGAAGCTTTCTTT. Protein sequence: CASSPGWDTEAFF.